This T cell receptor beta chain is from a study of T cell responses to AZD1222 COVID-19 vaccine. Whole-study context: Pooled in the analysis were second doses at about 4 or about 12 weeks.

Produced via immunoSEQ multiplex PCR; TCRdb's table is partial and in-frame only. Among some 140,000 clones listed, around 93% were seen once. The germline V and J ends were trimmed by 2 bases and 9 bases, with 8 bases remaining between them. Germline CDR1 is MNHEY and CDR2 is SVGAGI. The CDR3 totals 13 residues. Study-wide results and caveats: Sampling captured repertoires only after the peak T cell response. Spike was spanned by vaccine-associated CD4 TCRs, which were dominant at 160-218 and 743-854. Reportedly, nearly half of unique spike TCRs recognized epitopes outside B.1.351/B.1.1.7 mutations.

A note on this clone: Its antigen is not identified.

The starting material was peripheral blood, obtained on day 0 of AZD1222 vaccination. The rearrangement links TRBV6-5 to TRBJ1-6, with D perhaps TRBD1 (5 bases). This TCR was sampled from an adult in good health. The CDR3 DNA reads TGTGCCAGCAGTTACAGACAGCTTTCACCCCTCCACTTT. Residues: CASSYRQLSPLHF.